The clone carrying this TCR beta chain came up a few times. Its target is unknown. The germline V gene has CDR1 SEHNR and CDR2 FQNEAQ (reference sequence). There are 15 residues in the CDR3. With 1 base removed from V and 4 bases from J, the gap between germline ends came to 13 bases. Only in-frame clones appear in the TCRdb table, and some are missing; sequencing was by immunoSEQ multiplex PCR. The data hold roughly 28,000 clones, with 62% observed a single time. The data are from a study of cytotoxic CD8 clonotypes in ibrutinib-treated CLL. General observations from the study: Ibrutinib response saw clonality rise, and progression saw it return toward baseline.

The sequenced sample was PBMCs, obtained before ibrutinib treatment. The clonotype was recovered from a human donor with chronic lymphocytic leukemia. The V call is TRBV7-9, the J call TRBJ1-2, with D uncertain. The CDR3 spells CASSLVERGSYGYTF. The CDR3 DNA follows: TGTGCCAGCAGCTTAGTCGAGCGCGGTAGCTATGGCTACACCTTC.